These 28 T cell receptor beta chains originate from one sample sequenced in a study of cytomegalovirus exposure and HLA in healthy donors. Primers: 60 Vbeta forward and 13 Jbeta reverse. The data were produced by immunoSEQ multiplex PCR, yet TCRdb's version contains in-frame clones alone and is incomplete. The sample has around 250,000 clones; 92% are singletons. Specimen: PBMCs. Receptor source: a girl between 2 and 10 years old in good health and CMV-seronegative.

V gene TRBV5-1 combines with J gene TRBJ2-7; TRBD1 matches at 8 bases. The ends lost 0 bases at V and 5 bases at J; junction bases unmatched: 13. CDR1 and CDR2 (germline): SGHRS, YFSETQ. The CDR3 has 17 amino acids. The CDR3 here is CASSLGQGAPKGDEQYF. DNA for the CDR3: TGCGCCAGCAGCTTGGGGCAGGGGGCACCCAAAGGGGACGAGCAGTACTTC.

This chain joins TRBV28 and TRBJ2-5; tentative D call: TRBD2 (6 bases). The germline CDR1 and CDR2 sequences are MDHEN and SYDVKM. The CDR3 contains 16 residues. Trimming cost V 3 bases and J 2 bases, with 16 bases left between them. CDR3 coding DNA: TGTGCCAGCAGTTTTGTTAGGGTTCGGGGGCAAGAGACCCAGTACTTC. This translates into CASSFVRVRGQETQYF.

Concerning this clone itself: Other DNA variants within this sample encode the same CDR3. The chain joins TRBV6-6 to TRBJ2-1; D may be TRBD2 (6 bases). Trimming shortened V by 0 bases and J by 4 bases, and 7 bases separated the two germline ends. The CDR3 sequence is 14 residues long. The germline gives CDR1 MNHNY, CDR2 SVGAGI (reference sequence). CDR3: CASSYSGGYNEQFF. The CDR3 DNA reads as TGTGCCAGCAGTTACTCGGGGGGTTACAATGAGCAGTTCTTC.

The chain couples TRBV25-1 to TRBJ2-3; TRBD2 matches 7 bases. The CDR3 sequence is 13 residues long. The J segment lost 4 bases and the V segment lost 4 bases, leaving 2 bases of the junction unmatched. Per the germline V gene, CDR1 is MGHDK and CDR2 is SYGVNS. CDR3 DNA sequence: TGTGCCAGCAGTGGGGCGGGGGCAGATACGCAGTATTTT. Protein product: CASSGAGADTQYF. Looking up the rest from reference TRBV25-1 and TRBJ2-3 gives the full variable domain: EADIYQTPRYLVIGTGKKITLECSQTMGHDKMYWYQQDPGMELHLIHYSYGVNSTEKGDLSSESTVSRIRTEHFPLTLESARPSHTSQYLCASSGAGADTQYFGPGTRLTVL.

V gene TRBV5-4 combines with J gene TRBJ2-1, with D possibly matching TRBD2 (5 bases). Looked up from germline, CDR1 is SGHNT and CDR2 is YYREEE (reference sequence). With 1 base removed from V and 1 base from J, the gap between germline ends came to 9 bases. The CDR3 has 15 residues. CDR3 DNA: TGTGCCAGCAGCTTGCCTAGCCTATCCTACAATGAGCAGTTCTTC. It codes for CASSLPSLSYNEQFF.

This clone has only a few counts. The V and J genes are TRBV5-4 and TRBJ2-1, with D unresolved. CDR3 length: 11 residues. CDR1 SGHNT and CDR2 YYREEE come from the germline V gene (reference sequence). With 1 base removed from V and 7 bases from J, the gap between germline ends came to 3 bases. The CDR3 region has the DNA TGTGCCAGCAGCTTGTCTAATGAGCAGTTCTTC. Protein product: CASSLSNEQFF.

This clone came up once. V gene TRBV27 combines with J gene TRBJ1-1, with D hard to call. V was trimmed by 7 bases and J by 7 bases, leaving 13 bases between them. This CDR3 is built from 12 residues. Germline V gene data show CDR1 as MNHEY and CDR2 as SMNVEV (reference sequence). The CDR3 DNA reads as TGTGCCAGCACCCAAGGCGGTTTTGAAGCTTTCTTT. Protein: CASTQGGFEAFF.

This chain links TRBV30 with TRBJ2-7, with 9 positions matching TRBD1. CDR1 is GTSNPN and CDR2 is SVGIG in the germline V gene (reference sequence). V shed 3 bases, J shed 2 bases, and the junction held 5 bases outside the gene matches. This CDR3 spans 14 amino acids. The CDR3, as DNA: TGTGCCTGGAGCGGGGACAGGGCTACCTACGAGCAGTACTTC. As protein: CAWSGDRATYEQYF.

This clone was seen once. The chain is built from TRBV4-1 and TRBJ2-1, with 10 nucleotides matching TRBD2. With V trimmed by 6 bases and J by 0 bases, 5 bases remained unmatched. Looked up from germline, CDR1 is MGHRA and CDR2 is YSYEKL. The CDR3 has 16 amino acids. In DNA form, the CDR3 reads TGCGCCAGCAGGGATACTAGCGGGGCCTCCTACAATGAGCAGTTCTTC. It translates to CASRDTSGASYNEQFF.

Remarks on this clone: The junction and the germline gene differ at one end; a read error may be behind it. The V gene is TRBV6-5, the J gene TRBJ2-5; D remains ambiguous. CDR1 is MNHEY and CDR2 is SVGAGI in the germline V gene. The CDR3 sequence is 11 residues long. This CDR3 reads CASTTQEAQYF. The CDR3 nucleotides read TGTGCCAGCACCACCCAAGAGGCCCAGTACTTC.

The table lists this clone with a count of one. CDR3 loop: CASSDPPTCGTDDSNQPQHF. The DNA of the CDR3 is TGTGCCAGCAGTGATCCTCCCACTTGTGGGACAGACGATAGCAATCAGCCCCAGCATTTT. This rearrangement joins TRBV6-4 to TRBJ1-5; TRBD1 matches at 7 bases. CDR3 size: 20 residues. The V gene end was trimmed by 3 bases and the J gene end by 0 bases; junction bases not matched to a gene: 17. CDR1 MRHNA and CDR2 SNTAGT come from the germline V gene.

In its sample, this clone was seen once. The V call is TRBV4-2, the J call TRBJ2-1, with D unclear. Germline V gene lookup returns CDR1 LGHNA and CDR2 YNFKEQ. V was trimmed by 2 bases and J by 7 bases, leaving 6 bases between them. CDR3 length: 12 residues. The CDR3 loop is CASSQPTNEQFF. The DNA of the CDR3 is TGTGCCAGCAGCCAACCAACAAATGAGCAGTTCTTC.

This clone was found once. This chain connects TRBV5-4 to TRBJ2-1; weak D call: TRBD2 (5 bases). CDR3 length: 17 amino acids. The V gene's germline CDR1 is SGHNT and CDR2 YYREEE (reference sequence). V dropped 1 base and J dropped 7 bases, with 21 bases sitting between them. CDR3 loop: CASSLPTLGRVRNEQFF. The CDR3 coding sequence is TGTGCCAGCAGCTTGCCCACCCTAGGGCGGGTACGAAATGAGCAGTTCTTC.

The CDR3 DNA reads TGCGCCAGCAGTATGAGACAGGGGGATACTGAAGCTTTCTTT. This encodes CASSMRQGDTEAFF. The rearrangement joins TRBV5-1 to TRBJ1-1; 9 bases align to TRBD1. With 5 bases clipped from V and 5 bases from J, the junction kept 7 bases outside the gene matches. This CDR3 comprises 14 residues. CDR1 SGHRS and CDR2 YFSETQ come from the germline V gene. Full variable domain (remainder filled in from reference TRBV5-1 and TRBJ1-1): KAGVTQTPRYLIKTRGQQVTLSCSPISGHRSVSWYQQTPGQGLQFLFEYFSETQRNKGNFPGRFSGRQFSNSRSEMNVSTLELGDSALYLCASSMRQGDTEAFFGQGTRLTVV.

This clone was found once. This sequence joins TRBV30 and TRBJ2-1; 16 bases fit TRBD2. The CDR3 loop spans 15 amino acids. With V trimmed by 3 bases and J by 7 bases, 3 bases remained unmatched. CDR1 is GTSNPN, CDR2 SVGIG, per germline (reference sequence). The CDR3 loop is CAWSEGLAGGNEQFF. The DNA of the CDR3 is TGTGCCTGGAGCGAGGGACTAGCGGGGGGGAATGAGCAGTTCTTC.

This chain's CDR3 is CASSQVVRDTEAFF. The CDR3, as DNA: TGTGCCAGCAGCCAAGTGGTCAGGGACACTGAAGCTTTCTTT. The genes are TRBV14 and TRBJ1-1, with D maybe TRBD1 (5 bases). The V gene lost 1 base and the J gene lost 3 bases, with 9 bases spanning the gap. The CDR3 is 14 amino acids. Germline CDR1 reads SGHDN; CDR2 reads FVKESK.

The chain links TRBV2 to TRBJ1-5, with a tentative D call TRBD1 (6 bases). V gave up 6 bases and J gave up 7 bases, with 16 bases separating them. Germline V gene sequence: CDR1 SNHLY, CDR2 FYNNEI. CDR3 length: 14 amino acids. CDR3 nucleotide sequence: TGTGCCAGCAGCGAGGGGGAGCTCGGACAGCCCCAGCATTTT. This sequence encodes CASSEGELGQPQHF.

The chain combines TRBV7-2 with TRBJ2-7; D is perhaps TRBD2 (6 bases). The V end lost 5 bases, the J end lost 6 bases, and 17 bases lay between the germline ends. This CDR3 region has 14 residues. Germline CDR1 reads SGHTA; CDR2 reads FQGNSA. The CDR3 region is CASSESGVRVEQYF. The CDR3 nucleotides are TGTGCCAGCAGCGAGTCGGGGGTGCGGGTCGAGCAGTACTTC.

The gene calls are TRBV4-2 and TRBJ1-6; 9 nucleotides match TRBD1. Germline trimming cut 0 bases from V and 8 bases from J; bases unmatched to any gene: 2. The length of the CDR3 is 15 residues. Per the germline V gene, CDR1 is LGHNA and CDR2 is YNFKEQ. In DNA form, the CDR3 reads TGTGCCAGCAGCCAAGATCGGGACAGGGATTCACCCCTCCACTTT. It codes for CASSQDRDRDSPLHF.

This CDR3 reads CAWSARGLGGYTF. The CDR3, as DNA: TGTGCCTGGAGTGCGAGGGGGCTCGGTGGCTACACCTTC. The chain employs TRBV30 and TRBJ1-2; 7 bases align to TRBD1. Unmatched junction bases numbered 6, after V lost 1 base and J lost 7 bases. The CDR3 contains 13 residues. Germline V CDR1 and CDR2: GTSNPN, SVGIG (reference sequence).

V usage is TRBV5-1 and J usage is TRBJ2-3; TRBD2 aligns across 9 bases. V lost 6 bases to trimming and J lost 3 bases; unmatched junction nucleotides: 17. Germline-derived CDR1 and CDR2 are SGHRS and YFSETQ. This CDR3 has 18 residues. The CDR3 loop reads CASTHGASGVLGTDTQYF. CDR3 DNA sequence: TGCGCCAGCACCCATGGGGCTAGCGGGGTTTTAGGAACAGATACGCAGTATTTT.

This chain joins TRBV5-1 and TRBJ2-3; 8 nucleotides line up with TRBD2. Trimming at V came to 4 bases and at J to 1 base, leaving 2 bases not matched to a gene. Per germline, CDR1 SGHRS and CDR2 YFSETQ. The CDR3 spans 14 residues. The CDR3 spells CASSPAGGTDTQYF. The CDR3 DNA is TGCGCCAGCAGCCCAGCGGGAGGCACAGATACGCAGTATTTT.

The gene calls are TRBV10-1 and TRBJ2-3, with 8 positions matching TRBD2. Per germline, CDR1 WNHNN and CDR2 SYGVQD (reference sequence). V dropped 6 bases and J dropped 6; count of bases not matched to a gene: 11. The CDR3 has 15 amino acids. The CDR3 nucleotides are TGCGCCAGCAGCGGGACTAGAACCCAATGGGATACGCAGTATTTT. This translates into CASSGTRTQWDTQYF.

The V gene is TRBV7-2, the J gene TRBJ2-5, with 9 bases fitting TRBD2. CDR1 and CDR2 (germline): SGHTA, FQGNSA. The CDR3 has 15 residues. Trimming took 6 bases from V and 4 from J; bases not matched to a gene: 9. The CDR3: CASSSSGGPSETQYF. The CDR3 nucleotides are TGTGCCAGCAGTTCAAGCGGGGGGCCATCAGAGACCCAGTACTTC.

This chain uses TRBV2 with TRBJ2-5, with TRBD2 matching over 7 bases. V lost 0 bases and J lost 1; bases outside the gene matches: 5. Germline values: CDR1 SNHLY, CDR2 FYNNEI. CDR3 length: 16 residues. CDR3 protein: CASSEAGGGLQETQYF. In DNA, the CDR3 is TGTGCCAGCAGTGAAGCGGGGGGGGGACTCCAAGAGACCCAGTACTTC.

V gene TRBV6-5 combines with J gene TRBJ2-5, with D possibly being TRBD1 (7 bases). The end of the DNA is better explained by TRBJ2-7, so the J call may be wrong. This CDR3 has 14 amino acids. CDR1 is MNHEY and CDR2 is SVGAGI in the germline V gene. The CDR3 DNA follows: TGTGCCAGCAGTCCCCAGGGGGGCTCCTACGAGCAGTACTTC. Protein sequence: CASSPQGGSYEQYF.

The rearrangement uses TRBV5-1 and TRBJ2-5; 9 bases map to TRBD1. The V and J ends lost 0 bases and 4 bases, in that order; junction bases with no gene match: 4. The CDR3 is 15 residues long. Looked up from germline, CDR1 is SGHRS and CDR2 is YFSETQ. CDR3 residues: CASSLDPGQGETQYF. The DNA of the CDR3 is TGCGCCAGCAGCTTGGATCCGGGACAGGGAGAGACCCAGTACTTC.

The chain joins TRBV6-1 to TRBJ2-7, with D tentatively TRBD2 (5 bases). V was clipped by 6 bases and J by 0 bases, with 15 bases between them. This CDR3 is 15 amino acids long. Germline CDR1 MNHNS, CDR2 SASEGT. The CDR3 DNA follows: TGTGCCAGCAGCAGCGGACTTGGTCTCTCCTACGAGCAGTACTTC. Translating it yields CASSSGLGLSYEQYF.